The clone carrying this T cell receptor beta chain was observed a handful of times. CDR1 and CDR2 from the germline V gene are SGHTA and FQGTGA. CDR3 length: 13 residues. The sample belongs to a study of blood T cells in healthy people across ages. A J-beta primer mix and a sample-barcoded 5' primer were used in a second PCR of roughly 7 to 12 cycles. TCRdb called the 5' RACE reads again in MiXCR, with one record for every CDR3 protein. The table includes approximately 800,000 distinct CDR3 sequences, roughly 25% detected once. The same data also contributed to another study, on T cells of mothers and their children.

The V gene is TRBV7-3, the J gene TRBJ2-5; weak D call: TRBD2 (7 bases). TRBJ2-1 matches the DNA end more closely, so the J call is doubtful. Sequenced material: blood. This TCR derives from a boy under 18 in good health. The CDR3 loop reads CASSWGGLNEQFF. CDR3 nucleotide sequence: TGTGCCAGCAGTTGGGGGGGCCTCAATGAGCAGTTCTTC.